This TCR beta chain was found in a study of blood T cell repertoires in COVID-19. Study-wide context: Samples of COVID-19 (acute and convalescent) were obtained from the United States, Italy and Spain.

Original processing notes: Amplification from reference gene primers served as the basis for estimated nucleated cell counts. Here immunoSEQ multiplex PCR was the method, and the copy in TCRdb shows in-frame clones only, minus some. Clonal size and the V and J genes are those of that table, whereas D and trimming came from the DNA. The repertoire holds fewer than 250,000 clones, with roughly four fifths as singletons. Looked up from germline, CDR1 is KGHDR and CDR2 is SFDVKD. J gave up 7 bases and V 3 bases, and 8 bases lay outside the gene matches. CDR3 length: 15 residues. The TCR comes from a woman aged 45-65 years with acute or convalescent COVID-19. The chain has TRBV24-1 and TRBJ2-4; 7 bases are a match to TRBD1. The sample consisted of peripheral blood. The CDR3 bases are TGTGCCACCAGTGATCCTACAGGGGCCAGTAACATTCAGTACTTC. Translating it yields CATSDPTGASNIQYF.